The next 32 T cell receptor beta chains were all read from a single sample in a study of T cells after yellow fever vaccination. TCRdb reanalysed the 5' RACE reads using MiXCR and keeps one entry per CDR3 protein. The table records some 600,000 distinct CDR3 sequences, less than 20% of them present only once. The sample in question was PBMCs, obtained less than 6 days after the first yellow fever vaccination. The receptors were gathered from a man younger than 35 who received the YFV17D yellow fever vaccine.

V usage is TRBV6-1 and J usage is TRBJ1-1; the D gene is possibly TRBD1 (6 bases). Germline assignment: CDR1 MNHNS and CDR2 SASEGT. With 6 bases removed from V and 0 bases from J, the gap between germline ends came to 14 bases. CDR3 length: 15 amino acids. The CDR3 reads CASSRQEDVNTEAFF. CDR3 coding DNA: TGTGCCAGCAGCCGACAGGAGGATGTGAACACTGAAGCTTTCTTT.

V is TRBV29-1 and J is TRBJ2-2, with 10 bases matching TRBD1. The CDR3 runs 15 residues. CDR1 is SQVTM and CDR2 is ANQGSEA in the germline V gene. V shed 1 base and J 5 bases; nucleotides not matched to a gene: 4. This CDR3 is CSVEGTGGETGELFF. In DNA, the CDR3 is TGCAGCGTTGAAGGGACAGGGGGAGAAACCGGGGAGCTGTTTTTT.

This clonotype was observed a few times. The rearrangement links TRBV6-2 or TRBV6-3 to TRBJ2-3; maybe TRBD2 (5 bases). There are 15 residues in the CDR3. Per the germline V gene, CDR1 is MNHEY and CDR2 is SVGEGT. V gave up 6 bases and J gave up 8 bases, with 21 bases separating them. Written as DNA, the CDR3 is TGTGCCAGCAGCCGCCGGCCACCGAGGGAAGGTACGCAGTATTTT. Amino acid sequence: CASSRRPPREGTQYF.

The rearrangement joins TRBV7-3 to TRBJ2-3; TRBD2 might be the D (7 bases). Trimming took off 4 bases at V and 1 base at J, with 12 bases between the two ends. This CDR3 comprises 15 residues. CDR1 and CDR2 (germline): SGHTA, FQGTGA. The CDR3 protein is CASSYFGGRTDTQYF. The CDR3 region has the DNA TGTGCCAGCAGCTACTTCGGGGGGCGCACAGATACGCAGTATTTT.

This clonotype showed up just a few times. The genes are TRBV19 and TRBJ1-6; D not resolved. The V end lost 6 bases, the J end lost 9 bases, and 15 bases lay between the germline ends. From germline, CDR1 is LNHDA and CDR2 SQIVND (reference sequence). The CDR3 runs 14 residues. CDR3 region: CASSPTGFSSPLHF. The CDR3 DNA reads TGTGCCAGTAGCCCTACGGGGTTCAGTTCACCCCTCCACTTT.

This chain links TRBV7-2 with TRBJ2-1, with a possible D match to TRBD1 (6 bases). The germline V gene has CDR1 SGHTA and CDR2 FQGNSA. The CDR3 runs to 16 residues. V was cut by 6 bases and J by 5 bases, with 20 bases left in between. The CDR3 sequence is CASSRTMDRIHNEQFF. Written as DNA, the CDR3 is TGTGCCAGCAGTCGAACTATGGACAGAATACACAATGAGCAGTTCTTC.

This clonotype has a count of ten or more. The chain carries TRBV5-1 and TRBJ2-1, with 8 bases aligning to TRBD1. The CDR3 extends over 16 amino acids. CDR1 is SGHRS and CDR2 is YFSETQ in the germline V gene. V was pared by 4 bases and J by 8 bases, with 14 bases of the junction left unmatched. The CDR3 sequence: CASSRKAGTGPHEQFF. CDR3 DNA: TGCGCCAGCAGCAGGAAGGCCGGGACAGGCCCCCATGAGCAGTTCTTC.

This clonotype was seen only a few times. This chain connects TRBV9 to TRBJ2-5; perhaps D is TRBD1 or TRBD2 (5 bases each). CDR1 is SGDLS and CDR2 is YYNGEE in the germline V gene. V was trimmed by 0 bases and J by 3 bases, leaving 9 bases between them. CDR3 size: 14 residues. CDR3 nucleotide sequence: TGTGCCAGCAGCGTAGGGGGGACGGAAGAGACCCAGTACTTC. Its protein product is CASSVGGTEETQYF.

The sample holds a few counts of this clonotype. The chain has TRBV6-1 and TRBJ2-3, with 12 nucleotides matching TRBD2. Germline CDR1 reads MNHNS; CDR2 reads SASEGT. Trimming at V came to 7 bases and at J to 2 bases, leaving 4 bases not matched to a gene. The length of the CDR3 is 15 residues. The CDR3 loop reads CASIASGGATDTQYF. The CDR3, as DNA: TGTGCCAGCATCGCTAGCGGGGGGGCCACAGATACGCAGTATTTT.

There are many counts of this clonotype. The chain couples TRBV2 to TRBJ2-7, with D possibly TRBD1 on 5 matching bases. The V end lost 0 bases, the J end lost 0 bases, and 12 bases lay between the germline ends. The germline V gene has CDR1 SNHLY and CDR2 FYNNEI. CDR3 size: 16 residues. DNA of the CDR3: TGTGCCAGCAGTGAAGCCCGGACATACTTCTCCTACGAGCAGTACGTC. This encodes CASSEARTYFSYEQYV.

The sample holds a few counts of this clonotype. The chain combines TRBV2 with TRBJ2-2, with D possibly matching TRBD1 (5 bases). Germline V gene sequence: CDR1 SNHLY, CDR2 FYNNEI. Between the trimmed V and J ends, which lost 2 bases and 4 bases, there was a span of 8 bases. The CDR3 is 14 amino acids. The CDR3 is CASSELRGTGELFF. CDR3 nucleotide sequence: TGTGCCAGCAGTGAATTAAGGGGCACCGGGGAGCTGTTTTTT.

The CDR3 DNA reads TGTGCCAGCAAAACGACAGGGGAGGACTATGGCTACACCTTC. Its protein product is CASKTTGEDYGYTF. The chain links TRBV5-6 to TRBJ1-2; 8 bases map to TRBD1. V trimming: 6 bases; J trimming: 3 bases; junction bases outside the gene matches: 7. Germline CDR1 is SGHDT and CDR2 is YYEEEE. This CDR3 spans 14 amino acids.

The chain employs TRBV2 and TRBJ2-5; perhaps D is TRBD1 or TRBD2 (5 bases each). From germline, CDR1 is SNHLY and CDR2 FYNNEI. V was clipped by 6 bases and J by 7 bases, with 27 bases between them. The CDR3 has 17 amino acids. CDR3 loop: CASRTRNVGPDRWTQYF. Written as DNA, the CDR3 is TGTGCCAGCAGAACACGAAACGTGGGACCCGACCGGTGGACCCAGTACTTC.

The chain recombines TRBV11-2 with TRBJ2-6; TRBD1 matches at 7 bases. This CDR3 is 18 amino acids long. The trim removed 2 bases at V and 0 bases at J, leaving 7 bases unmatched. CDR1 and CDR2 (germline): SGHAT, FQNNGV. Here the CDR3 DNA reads TGTGCCAGCAGCTTAAACGTCGGACAGGTCTCTGGGGCCAACGTCCTGACTTTC. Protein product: CASSLNVGQVSGANVLTF.

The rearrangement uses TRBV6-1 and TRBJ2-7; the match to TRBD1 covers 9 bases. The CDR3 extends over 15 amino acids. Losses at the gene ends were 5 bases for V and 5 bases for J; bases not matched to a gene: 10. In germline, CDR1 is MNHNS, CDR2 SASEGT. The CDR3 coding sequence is TGTGCCAGCAGTAAAGACAGGGGGGGTGTTGACGAGCAGTACGTC. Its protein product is CASSKDRGGVDEQYV.

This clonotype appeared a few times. The CDR3 region is CASSQDKTGRIYGYTF. The CDR3 DNA reads as TGCGCCAGCAGCCAAGATAAAACAGGAAGGATCTATGGCTACACCTTC. The chain recombines TRBV4-3 with TRBJ1-2; D might be TRBD1 (5 bases). This CDR3 is built from 16 residues. The V end was cut by 0 bases, the J end by 4 bases, with 15 bases between. Germline CDR1 is LGHNA and CDR2 is YSLEER.

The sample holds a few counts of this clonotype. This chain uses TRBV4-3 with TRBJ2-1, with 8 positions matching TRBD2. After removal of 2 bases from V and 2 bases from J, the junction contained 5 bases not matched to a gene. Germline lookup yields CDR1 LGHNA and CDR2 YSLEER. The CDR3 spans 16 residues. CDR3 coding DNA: TGCGCCAGCAGCCAAATCGGGGGGGCCCCCTACAATGAGCAGTTCTTC. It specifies CASSQIGGAPYNEQFF.

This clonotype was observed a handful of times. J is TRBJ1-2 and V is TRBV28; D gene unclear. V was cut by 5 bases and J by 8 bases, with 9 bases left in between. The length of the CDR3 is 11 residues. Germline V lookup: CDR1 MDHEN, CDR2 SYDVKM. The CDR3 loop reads CASSPGVGYTF. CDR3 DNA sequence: TGTGCCAGCAGTCCTGGGGTCGGCTACACCTTC.

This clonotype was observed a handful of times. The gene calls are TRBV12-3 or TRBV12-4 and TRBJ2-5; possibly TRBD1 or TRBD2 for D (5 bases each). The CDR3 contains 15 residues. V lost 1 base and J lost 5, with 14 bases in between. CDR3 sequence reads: CASSLGQGRGETQYF. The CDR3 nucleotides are TGTGCCAGCAGTTTAGGGCAGGGAAGAGGGGAGACCCAGTACTTC.

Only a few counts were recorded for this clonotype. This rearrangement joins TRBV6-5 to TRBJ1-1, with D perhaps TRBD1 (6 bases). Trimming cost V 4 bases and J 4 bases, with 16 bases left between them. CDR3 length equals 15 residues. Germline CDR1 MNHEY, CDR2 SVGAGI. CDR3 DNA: TGTGCCAGCAGTTCCGCCATGGGAGGGGGCACTGAAGCTTTCTTT. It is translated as CASSSAMGGGTEAFF.

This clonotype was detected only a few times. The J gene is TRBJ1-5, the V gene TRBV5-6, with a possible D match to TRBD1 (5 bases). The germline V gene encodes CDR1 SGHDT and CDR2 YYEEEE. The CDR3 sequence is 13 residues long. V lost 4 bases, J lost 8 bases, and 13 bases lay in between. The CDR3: CASSPGQGKPQHF. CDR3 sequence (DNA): TGTGCCAGCAGCCCGGGGCAAGGGAAGCCCCAGCATTTT.

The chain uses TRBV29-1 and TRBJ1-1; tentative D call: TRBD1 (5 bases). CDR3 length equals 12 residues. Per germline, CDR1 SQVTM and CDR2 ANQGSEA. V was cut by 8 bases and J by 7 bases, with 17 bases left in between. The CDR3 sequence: CSLKSSGGEAFF. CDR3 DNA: TGCAGCTTGAAGAGTTCCGGGGGTGAAGCTTTCTTT. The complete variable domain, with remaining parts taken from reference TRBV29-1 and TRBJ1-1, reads SAVISQKPSRDICQRGTSLTIQCQVDSQVTMMFWYRQQPGQSLTLIATANQGSEATYESGFVIDKFPISRPNLTFSTLTVSNMSPEDSSIYLCSLKSSGGEAFFGQGTRLTVV.

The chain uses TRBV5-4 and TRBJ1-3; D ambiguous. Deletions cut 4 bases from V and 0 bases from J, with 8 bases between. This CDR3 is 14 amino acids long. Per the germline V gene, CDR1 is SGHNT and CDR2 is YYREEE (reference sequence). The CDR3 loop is CASSARDSGNTIYF. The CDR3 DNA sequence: TGTGCCAGCAGCGCGCGGGACTCTGGAAACACCATATATTTT.

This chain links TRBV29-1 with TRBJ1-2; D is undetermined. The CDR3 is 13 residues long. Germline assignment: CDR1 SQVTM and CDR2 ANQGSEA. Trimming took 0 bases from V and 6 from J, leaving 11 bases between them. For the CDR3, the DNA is TGCAGCGTTGAAGAAGGACCTGCGGATGGCTACACCTTC. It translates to CSVEEGPADGYTF.

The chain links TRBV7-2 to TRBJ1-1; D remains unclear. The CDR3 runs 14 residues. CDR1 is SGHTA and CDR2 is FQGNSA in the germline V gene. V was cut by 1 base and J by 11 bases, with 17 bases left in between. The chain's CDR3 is CASSLVGPRAGAFF. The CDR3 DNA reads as TGTGCCAGCAGCTTAGTGGGTCCCCGGGCGGGGGCTTTCTTT.

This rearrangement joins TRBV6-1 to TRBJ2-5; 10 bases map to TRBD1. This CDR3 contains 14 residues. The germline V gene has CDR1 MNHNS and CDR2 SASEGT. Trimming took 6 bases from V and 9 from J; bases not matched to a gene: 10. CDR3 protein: CASSPGQGRGSQYF. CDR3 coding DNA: TGTGCCAGCAGCCCGGGACAGGGGAGGGGGTCCCAGTACTTC.

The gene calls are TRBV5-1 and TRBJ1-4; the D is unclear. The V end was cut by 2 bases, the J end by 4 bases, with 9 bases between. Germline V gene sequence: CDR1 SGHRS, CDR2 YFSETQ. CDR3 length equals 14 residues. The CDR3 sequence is CASSFSVDNEKLFF. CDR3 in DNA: TGCGCCAGCAGCTTTTCAGTCGATAATGAAAAACTGTTTTTT.

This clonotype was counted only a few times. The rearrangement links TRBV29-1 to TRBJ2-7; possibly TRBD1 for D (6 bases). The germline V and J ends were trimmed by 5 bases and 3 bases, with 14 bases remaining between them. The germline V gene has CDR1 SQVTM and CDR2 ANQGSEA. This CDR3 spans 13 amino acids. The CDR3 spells CSVRGPGVYEQYF. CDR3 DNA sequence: TGCAGCGTTAGGGGACCAGGGGTCTACGAGCAGTACTTC.

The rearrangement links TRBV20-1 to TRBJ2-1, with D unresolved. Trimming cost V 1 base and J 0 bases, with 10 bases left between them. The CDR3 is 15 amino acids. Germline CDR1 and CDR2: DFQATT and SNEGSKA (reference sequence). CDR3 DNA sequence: TGCAGTGCTAGAGGTGCAGCGAGCTCCTACAATGAGCAGTTCTTC. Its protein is CSARGAASSYNEQFF.

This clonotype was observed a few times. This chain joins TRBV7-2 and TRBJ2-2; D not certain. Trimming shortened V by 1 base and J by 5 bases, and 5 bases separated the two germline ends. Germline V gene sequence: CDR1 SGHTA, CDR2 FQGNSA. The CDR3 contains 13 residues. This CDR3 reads CASSLDQTGELFF. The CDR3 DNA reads TGTGCCAGCAGCTTAGATCAGACCGGGGAGCTGTTTTTT.

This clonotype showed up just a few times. CDR3 protein: CATPLTTGANVLTF. The DNA of the CDR3 is TGTGCCACTCCTTTAACGACTGGGGCCAACGTCCTGACTTTC. The rearrangement links TRBV7-9 to TRBJ2-6, with D uncertain. Germline V gene sequence: CDR1 SEHNR, CDR2 FQNEAQ (reference sequence). V was cut by 10 bases and J by 2 bases, with 12 bases left in between. CDR3 length: 14 amino acids.

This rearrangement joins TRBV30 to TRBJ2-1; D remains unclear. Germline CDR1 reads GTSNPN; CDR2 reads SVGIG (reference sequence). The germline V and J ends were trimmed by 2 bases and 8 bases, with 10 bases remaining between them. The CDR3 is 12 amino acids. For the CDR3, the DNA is TGTGCCTGGAGTAGGCAGGTCTATGAGCAGTTCTTC. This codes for CAWSRQVYEQFF. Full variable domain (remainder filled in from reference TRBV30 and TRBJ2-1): SQTIHQWPATLVQPVGSPLSLECTVEGTSNPNLYWYRQAAGRGLQLLFYSVGIGQISSEVPQNLSASRPQDRQFILSSKKLLLSDSGFYLCAWSRQVYEQFFGPGTRLTVL.